This T cell receptor beta chain appears in the sequencing data of a study of shared clonotypes between healthy human individuals. Overall study findings and caveats: Among non-shared clonotypes, generation probabilities were lower than among those shared by all four donors.

Deep was the level at which the assay was run. Using about 0.2 ug DNA, approximately 30,000 T cell genomes, the sorted-subset replicate PCRs were run. TCRdb keeps only in-frame clones here, not all; method: immunoSEQ multiplex PCR. Of some 1.5 million clones listed, about 98% are singletons. Germline CDR1 and CDR2: SGHRS and YFSETQ. Trimming stripped 3 bases from V and 8 bases from J, with 11 bases between. The CDR3 has 12 residues. This clone was counted once. Its target is not known. Input material: naive CD4+ T cells sorted from blood. The subset denotes: CD45RA+ positively selected. The chain has TRBV5-1 and TRBJ1-1; D may be TRBD1 (5 bases). The TCR originated in a man between 25 and 39 years old in good health. The CDR3 loop reads CASSSQDSEAFF. CDR3 sequence (DNA): TGCGCCAGCAGCTCACAGGATTCCGAAGCTTTCTTT.